Below are 15 T cell receptor beta chains sequenced from a single sample in a study of blood T cell repertoires in COVID-19. Assay: immunoSEQ multiplex PCR; the TCRdb copy retains only in-frame clones and omits some. The repertoire holds under 250,000 clones, with approximately 78% as singletons. The sequenced sample consisted of peripheral blood. Every receptor here comes from a woman aged 70-85 years with COVID-19, enrolled during active disease.

The gene calls are TRBV5-6 and TRBJ2-5, with no clear D. The CDR3 loop spans 13 amino acids. Germline lookup yields CDR1 SGHDT and CDR2 YYEEEE. V gave up 0 bases and J gave up 4 bases, with 7 bases separating them. The CDR3 loop reads CASSLGATETQYF. CDR3 coding DNA: TGTGCCAGCAGCTTGGGGGCTACAGAGACCCAGTACTTC.

The chain carries TRBV4-1 and TRBJ2-1; 9 bases map to TRBD1. The CDR3 consists of 13 residues. Germline V gives CDR1 MGHRA, CDR2 YSYEKL. The V segment lost 4 bases and the J segment 10 bases; nucleotides outside the gene matches: 5. CDR3 loop: CASSPDRGREQFF. The CDR3 DNA reads TGCGCCAGCAGCCCGGACAGGGGACGAGAGCAGTTCTTC.

V and J are TRBV7-6 and TRBJ2-1, with 10 bases aligning to TRBD2. Germline V gene data show CDR1 as SGHVS and CDR2 as FNYEAQ. The V gene end was trimmed by 1 base and the J gene end by 7 bases; junction bases not matched to a gene: 10. This CDR3 spans 17 amino acids. The CDR3 sequence is CASSLVLAGVGYNEQFF. Written as DNA, the CDR3 is TGTGCCAGCAGCTTAGTCCTAGCGGGAGTTGGGTATAATGAGCAGTTCTTC.

The chain recombines TRBV28 with TRBJ1-2, with a weak D call TRBD1 (6 bases). The germline V gene encodes CDR1 MDHEN and CDR2 SYDVKM. The CDR3 contains 15 residues. The germline V and J ends were trimmed by 2 bases and 8 bases, with 18 bases remaining between them. The CDR3 nucleotides are TGTGCCAGCAGTTTAGGGGGGGCTTTTTTGCGCGGCTACACCTTC. Amino acid sequence: CASSLGGAFLRGYTF.

V is TRBV29-1 and J is TRBJ1-1; D gene ambiguous. CDR1 is SQVTM, CDR2 ANQGSEA, per germline. Trimming pared 3 bases from V and 0 bases from J, leaving 11 bases between. This CDR3 is 14 amino acids long. This CDR3 reads CSVDTVQMNTEAFF. DNA of the CDR3: TGCAGCGTTGATACAGTCCAAATGAACACTGAAGCTTTCTTT.

This rearrangement joins TRBV10-2 to TRBJ2-7; perhaps TRBD2 as D (6 bases). Looked up from germline, CDR1 is WSHSY and CDR2 is SAAADI. This CDR3 has 13 residues. CDR3 bases: TGCGCAGCGCTGGGGGGTCAGAATGACGAGCAGTACTTC. Protein product: CAALGGQNDEQYF.

This sequence joins TRBV4-1 and TRBJ2-2; 8 nucleotides match TRBD2. The CDR3 runs to 16 residues. After removal of 2 bases from V and 4 bases from J, the junction contained 6 bases not matched to a gene. CDR1 and CDR2 from the germline V gene are MGHRA and YSYEKL. The CDR3 DNA follows: TGCGCCAGCAGCCAACCAGCGGGAGTTAGCACCGGGGAGCTGTTTTTT. Translated: CASSQPAGVSTGELFF.

Written as DNA, the CDR3 is TGTGCCAGCTCATCCGGACTAGCCGGTGAGCAGTTCTTC. Its protein product is CASSSGLAGEQFF. The chain combines TRBV18 with TRBJ2-1, with 8 bases matching TRBD2. Looked up from germline, CDR1 is KGHSH and CDR2 is LQKENI. This CDR3 region has 13 residues. V gave up 5 bases and J gave up 9 bases; unmatched junction bases: 6.

This rearrangement joins TRBV7-2 to TRBJ2-1, with 8 bases fitting TRBD2. Germline V lookup: CDR1 SGHTA, CDR2 FQGNSA. With V trimmed by 5 bases and J by 5 bases, 8 bases remained unmatched. There are 15 residues in the CDR3. Written as DNA, the CDR3 is TGTGCCAGCAGCCCCTGGGTACTAGCGGACAATGAGCAGTTCTTC. Its translation is CASSPWVLADNEQFF. The full variable domain, rest sourced from reference TRBV7-2 and TRBJ2-1, is GAGVSQSPSNKVTEKGKDVELRCDPISGHTALYWYRQSLGQGLEFLIYFQGNSAPDKSGLPSDRFSAERTGGSVSTLTIQRTQQEDSAVYLCASSPWVLADNEQFFGPGTRLTVL.

The rearrangement uses TRBV7-2 and TRBJ2-5; D gene unclear. Per germline, CDR1 SGHTA and CDR2 FQGNSA. The germline V and J ends were trimmed by 4 bases and 7 bases, with 13 bases remaining between them. The CDR3 extends over 13 amino acids. CDR3 sequence reads: CASSSTPSGTQYF. For the CDR3, the DNA is TGTGCCAGCAGCTCAACCCCCAGTGGGACCCAGTACTTC.

V and J are TRBV3-1 (or the pseudogene TRBV3-2) and TRBJ1-5; a weak D match, TRBD1 (6 bases). The CDR3 totals 21 residues. V shed 0 bases and J shed 1 base, with 25 bases lying between them. Germline CDR1 is LGHDT and CDR2 is YNNKEL (reference sequence). The CDR3 sequence: CASSQDAGRDTQGESNQPQHF. CDR3 DNA: TGTGCCAGCAGCCAAGACGCAGGTCGGGACACCCAAGGGGAAAGCAATCAGCCCCAGCATTTT.

V usage is TRBV19 and J usage is TRBJ2-1; 7 nucleotides match TRBD1. This CDR3 contains 15 residues. In germline, CDR1 is LNHDA, CDR2 SQIVND (reference sequence). V dropped 5 bases and J dropped 5; count of bases not matched to a gene: 9. CDR3 loop: CASSPRQGTNNEQFF. Here the CDR3 DNA reads TGTGCCAGTAGTCCTCGACAGGGTACTAACAATGAGCAGTTCTTC.

This clone has more than one count but fewer than ten. The V gene is TRBV19, the J gene TRBJ2-5; D is ambiguous. The CDR3 loop spans 15 amino acids. The germline V gene encodes CDR1 LNHDA and CDR2 SQIVND (reference sequence). V was shortened by 3 bases and J by 3 bases, with 14 bases between the two germline ends. This CDR3 is CASSIASPGKETQYF. CDR3 nucleotide sequence: TGTGCCAGTAGTATCGCCTCCCCCGGTAAAGAGACCCAGTACTTC.

This clone was seen a single time. V and J are TRBV6-6 and TRBJ1-2; D gene uncertain. Germline V gene lookup returns CDR1 MNHNY and CDR2 SVGAGI (reference sequence). There are 12 residues in the CDR3. V was pared by 0 bases and J by 6 bases, with 5 bases between. In DNA form, the CDR3 reads TGTGCCAGCAGTTACTCCACGGATGGCTACACCTTC. Protein: CASSYSTDGYTF.

The chain uses TRBV4-3 and TRBJ2-6; D uncertain. This CDR3 contains 17 residues. Germline CDR1 and CDR2: LGHNA and YSLEER. Trimming stripped 1 base from V and 1 base from J, with 11 bases between. The CDR3 here is CASSQGPTPSGANVLTF. In DNA form, the CDR3 reads TGCGCCAGCAGCCAAGGCCCCACTCCGTCTGGGGCCAACGTCCTGACTTTC.